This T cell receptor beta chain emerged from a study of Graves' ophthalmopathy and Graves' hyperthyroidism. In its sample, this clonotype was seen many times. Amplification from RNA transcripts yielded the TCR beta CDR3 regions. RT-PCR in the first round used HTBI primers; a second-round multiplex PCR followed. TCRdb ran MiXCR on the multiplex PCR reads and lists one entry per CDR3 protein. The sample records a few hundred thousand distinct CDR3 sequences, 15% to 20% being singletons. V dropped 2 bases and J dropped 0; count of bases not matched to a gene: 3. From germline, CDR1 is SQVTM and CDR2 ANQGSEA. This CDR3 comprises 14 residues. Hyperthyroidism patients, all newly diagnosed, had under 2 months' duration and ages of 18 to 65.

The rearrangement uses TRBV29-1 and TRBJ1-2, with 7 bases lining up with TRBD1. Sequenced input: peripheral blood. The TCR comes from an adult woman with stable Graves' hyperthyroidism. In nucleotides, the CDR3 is TGCAGCGTTGAAATGGACAGGCCTAACTATGGCTACACCTTC. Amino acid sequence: CSVEMDRPNYGYTF.